The 17 T cell receptor beta chains below were found in one sample sequenced in a study of blood T cell repertoires in COVID-19. Only in-frame clones appear in the TCRdb table, and some are missing; sequencing was by immunoSEQ multiplex PCR. The table records approximately 99,000 clones, 75% to 85% of them present only once. Sequencing used peripheral blood. The receptors were gathered from a woman of 80 years or more with active or convalescent COVID-19.

The rearrangement uses TRBV6-5 and TRBJ2-1; TRBD2 agrees at 11 bases. The junction had 8 bases not matched to a gene; V was cut back by 8 bases and J by 8 bases. The CDR3 loop spans 14 amino acids. Looked up from germline, CDR1 is MNHEY and CDR2 is SVGAGI. The CDR3: CASRKTSGNYEQFF. CDR3 sequence (DNA): TGTGCCAGCCGGAAGACTAGCGGGAACTATGAGCAGTTCTTC.

This sequence joins TRBV30 and TRBJ2-3; 8 bases fit TRBD2. Germline lookup yields CDR1 GTSNPN and CDR2 SVGIG (reference sequence). The CDR3 is 17 residues long. The V gene end was trimmed by 0 bases and the J gene end by 0 bases; junction bases not matched to a gene: 8. The DNA of the CDR3 is TGTGCCTGGAGTGTAAAGGCGGGGGGATATAGCACAGATACGCAGTATTTT. Translated: CAWSVKAGGYSTDTQYF.

The chain is built from TRBV9 and TRBJ2-2; 10 positions match TRBD2. The CDR3 has 17 amino acids. Unmatched junction bases numbered 9, after V lost 4 bases and J lost 3 bases. The V gene's germline CDR1 is SGDLS and CDR2 YYNGEE. In DNA form, the CDR3 reads TGTGCCAGCAGCTCACACGGGGGACTAGCGTACACCGGGGAGCTGTTTTTT. Translated, it gives CASSSHGGLAYTGELFF.

This clone was counted only a few times. The rearrangement joins TRBV5-4 to TRBJ2-2, with 11 bases matching TRBD1. The CDR3 has 16 residues. Germline CDR1 is SGHNT and CDR2 is YYREEE (reference sequence). Trimming at V came to 2 bases and at J to 7 bases, leaving 7 bases not matched to a gene. The CDR3 sequence: CASSFVGQGAVGELFF. The DNA of the CDR3 is TGTGCCAGCAGCTTCGTAGGACAGGGGGCGGTCGGGGAGCTGTTTTTT. Drawing the rest from reference TRBV5-4 and TRBJ2-2, the complete variable domain is ETGVTQSPTHLIKTRGQQVTLRCSSQSGHNTVSWYQQALGQGPQFIFQYYREEENGRGNFPPRFSGLQFPNYSSELNVNALELDDSALYLCASSFVGQGAVGELFFGEGSRLTVL.

This clone was seen more than once but under ten times. V is TRBV27 and J is TRBJ2-2; 11 bases are shared with TRBD2. This CDR3 region has 14 residues. The ends lost 8 bases at V and 4 bases at J; junction bases unmatched: 3. Germline V gene sequence: CDR1 MNHEY, CDR2 SMNVEV (reference sequence). CDR3 sequence (DNA): TGTGCCAGCCGTAGCGGGAGGGCCACCGGGGAGCTGTTTTTT. Protein: CASRSGRATGELFF.

V and J are TRBV27 and TRBJ2-5, with 14 nucleotides matching TRBD2. V was pared by 7 bases and J by 5 bases, with 9 bases of the junction left unmatched. The germline V gene encodes CDR1 MNHEY and CDR2 SMNVEV (reference sequence). This CDR3 is 16 amino acids long. The CDR3 reads CASKGGTSGRGETQYF. The CDR3 DNA sequence: TGTGCCAGCAAAGGGGGGACTAGCGGGAGAGGGGAGACCCAGTACTTC.

The chain has TRBV28 and TRBJ1-5; D remains ambiguous. This CDR3 spans 16 amino acids. The germline gives CDR1 MDHEN, CDR2 SYDVKM. The V gene lost 1 base and the J gene lost 2 bases, with 12 bases spanning the gap. In nucleotides, the CDR3 is TGTGCCAGCAGTTTATTAAGTTTCCGGGGCAATCAGCCCCAGCATTTT. Its translation: CASSLLSFRGNQPQHF.

The rearrangement uses TRBV7-8 and TRBJ1-2; 11 bases align to TRBD1. The germline V gene encodes CDR1 SGHVS and CDR2 FQNEAQ. Losses at the gene ends were 5 bases for V and 4 bases for J; bases not matched to a gene: 3. The length of the CDR3 is 14 residues. Written as DNA, the CDR3 is TGTGCCAGCAGCCAGGACAGGGGGCCCTATGGCTACACCTTC. Translating gives CASSQDRGPYGYTF.

The chain combines TRBV29-1 with TRBJ1-5; 8 bases map to TRBD1. Germline V CDR1 and CDR2: SQVTM, ANQGSEA. J gave up 4 bases and V 4 bases, and 3 bases lay outside the gene matches. This CDR3 region has 13 residues. This chain's CDR3 is CSVGQGINQPQHF. The CDR3 DNA is TGCAGCGTTGGACAGGGGATTAATCAGCCCCAGCATTTT. Variable domain in full (rest from reference TRBV29-1 and TRBJ1-5): SAVISQKPSRDICQRGTSLTIQCQVDSQVTMMFWYRQQPGQSLTLIATANQGSEATYESGFVIDKFPISRPNLTFSTLTVSNMSPEDSSIYLCSVGQGINQPQHFGDGTRLSIL.

This chain links TRBV5-4 with TRBJ2-7; 8 bases align to TRBD1. The J segment lost 1 base and the V segment lost 4 bases, leaving 7 bases of the junction unmatched. Germline CDR1 reads SGHNT; CDR2 reads YYREEE (reference sequence). CDR3 length: 15 residues. The CDR3: CASSRQGRGSYEQYF. The CDR3, as DNA: TGTGCCAGCAGCCGACAGGGGCGAGGATCCTACGAGCAGTACTTC.

J is TRBJ1-2 and V is TRBV15; D not certain. V lost 9 bases, J lost 5 bases, and 10 bases lay in between. Germline lookup yields CDR1 LNHNV and CDR2 YYDKDF (reference sequence). The CDR3 has 11 amino acids. In nucleotides, the CDR3 is TGTGCCACGTTATCGCGTTATGGCTACACCTTC. Its translation: CATLSRYGYTF.

This clone appeared a few times. This chain links TRBV23-1 with TRBJ2-7, with a tentative D call TRBD2 (6 bases). TRBV23-1 is flagged as an ORF with uncertain function. The CDR3 is 13 residues long. Trimming took off 5 bases at V and 3 bases at J, with 11 bases between the two ends. The CDR3 here is CASSAGIDYEQYF. CDR3 DNA: TGCGCCAGCAGTGCGGGGATTGACTACGAGCAGTACTTC.

This CDR3 is CASSWTSGRDYEQYF. CDR3 sequence (DNA): TGTGCCAGTAGTTGGACTAGCGGGAGGGATTACGAGCAGTACTTC. The rearrangement joins TRBV19 to TRBJ2-7; 15 bases map to TRBD2. With V trimmed by 5 bases and J by 4 bases, 3 bases remained unmatched. CDR3 size: 15 residues. In germline, CDR1 is LNHDA, CDR2 SQIVND (reference sequence).

A note on this clone: At one end the junction does not follow the germline gene, possibly because of a read error. This chain uses TRBV5-1 with TRBJ2-5; D not certain. The CDR3 contains 13 residues. Per germline, CDR1 SGHRS and CDR2 YFSETQ. CDR3 sequence: CASSPIRQETQYF. DNA for the CDR3: TGTGCCAGCAGCCCTATACGGCAAGAGACCCAGTACTTC.

Concerning this clone: A junction boundary mismatches the germline segment, possibly from a read error. This chain links TRBV5-1 with TRBJ1-6; a possible D gene is TRBD1 (5 bases). CDR3 length equals 15 residues. Germline lookup yields CDR1 SGHRS and CDR2 YFSETQ. CDR3 in DNA: TGTGCCAGCAGCCCGGCAGGGCACAATAATTCACCCCTCCACTTT. Translating it yields CASSPAGHNNSPLHF.

This clone came up once. The chain is built from TRBV5-5 and TRBJ2-2; D perhaps matches TRBD2 (6 bases). The CDR3 has 15 amino acids. Trimming left V 0 bases short and J 3 bases short, with 9 bases between. CDR1 is SGHKS and CDR2 is YYEKEE in the germline V gene (reference sequence). Here the CDR3 reads CASSLVAGYTGELFF. CDR3 coding DNA: TGTGCCAGCAGCTTGGTCGCGGGGTACACCGGGGAGCTGTTTTTT.

The count of this clone is one. The rearrangement uses TRBV18 and TRBJ2-7; 10 bases agree with TRBD1. The CDR3 spans 13 residues. In germline, CDR1 is KGHSH, CDR2 LQKENI. Trimming removed 6 bases from V and 6 bases from J; junction bases left unmatched: 5. DNA for the CDR3: TGTGCCAGCTCCCCGGGACAGGGGCGCGAGCAGTACTTC. Protein: CASSPGQGREQYF. Full variable domain (remainder filled in from reference TRBV18 and TRBJ2-7): NAGVMQNPRHLVRRRGQEARLRCSPMKGHSHVYWYRQLPEEGLKFMVYLQKENIIDESGMPKERFSAEFPKEGPSILRIQQVVRGDSAAYFCASSPGQGREQYFGPGTRLTVT.